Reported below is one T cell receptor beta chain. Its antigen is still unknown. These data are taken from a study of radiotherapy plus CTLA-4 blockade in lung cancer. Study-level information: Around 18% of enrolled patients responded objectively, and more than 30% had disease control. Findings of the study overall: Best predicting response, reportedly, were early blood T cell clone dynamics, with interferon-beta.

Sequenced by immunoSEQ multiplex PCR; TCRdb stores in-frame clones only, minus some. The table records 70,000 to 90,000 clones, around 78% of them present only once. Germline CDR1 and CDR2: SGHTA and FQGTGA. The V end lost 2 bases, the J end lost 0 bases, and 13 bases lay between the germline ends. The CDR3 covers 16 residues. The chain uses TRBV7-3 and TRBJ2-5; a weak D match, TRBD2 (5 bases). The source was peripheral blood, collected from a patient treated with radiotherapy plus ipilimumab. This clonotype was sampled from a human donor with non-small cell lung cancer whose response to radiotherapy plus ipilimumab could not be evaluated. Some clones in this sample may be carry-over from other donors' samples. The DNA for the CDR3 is TGTGCCAGCAGCTTAGCGGGCTCCGGTCACCAAGAGACCCAGTACTTC. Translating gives CASSLAGSGHQETQYF.